These 11 T cell receptor beta chains were sequenced from one sample in a study of blood T cells in healthy people across ages. The use of a sample-barcoded 5' primer and a J-beta primer mix characterized a second PCR of roughly 7 to 12 cycles. TCRdb re-called the 5' RACE reads with MiXCR, one entry per CDR3 protein. The sample has around 1,000,000 distinct CDR3 sequences; around 25% are singletons. This sample also appeared in a second study, on T cells of mothers and their children.

Sequencing input: blood. The receptor set was obtained from a girl aged 2 to 10 in good health.

The CDR3: CASSPTSAVDTQYF. The CDR3 coding sequence is TGTGCCAGCAGTCCGACTAGCGCGGTAGATACGCAGTATTTT. The rearrangement links TRBV4-2 to TRBJ2-3; 8 positions agree with TRBD2. The CDR3 totals 14 residues. The J segment lost 5 bases and the V segment lost 6 bases, leaving 7 bases of the junction unmatched. Germline V CDR1 and CDR2: LGHNA, YNFKEQ.

This chain links TRBV12-3 or TRBV12-4 with TRBJ1-6; no definite D call. The CDR3 length is 15 residues. V was shortened by 3 bases and J by 7 bases, with 13 bases between the two germline ends. The CDR3 loop is CASSFRASENSPLHF. CDR3 sequence (DNA): TGTGCCAGCAGTTTTAGGGCATCCGAAAATTCACCCCTCCACTTT.

The genes are TRBV29-1 and TRBJ2-7; perhaps TRBD2 as D (6 bases). The DNA end lines up better with TRBJ2-5; the J call may be wrong. The CDR3 spans 14 residues. Germline-derived CDR1 and CDR2 are SQVTM and ANQGSEA. The CDR3 protein is CSVEDSRGGETQYF. In DNA, the CDR3 is TGCAGCGTTGAAGATAGCCGGGGAGGAGAGACCCAGTACTTC.

This chain connects TRBV19 to TRBJ1-4; a possible D gene is TRBD1 (5 bases). This CDR3 spans 19 amino acids. CDR1 is LNHDA and CDR2 is SQIVND in the germline V gene (reference sequence). Trimming shortened V by 4 bases and J by 0 bases, and 21 bases separated the two germline ends. For the CDR3, the DNA is TGTGCCAGTAGTAGAAACAATCAGGGCTTCCCTGCAACTAATGAAAAACTGTTTTTT. The encoded protein is CASSRNNQGFPATNEKLFF.

This clonotype was seen only a few times. The V and J genes are TRBV6-1 and TRBJ2-5, with unresolved D. With 7 bases removed from V and 1 base from J, the gap between germline ends came to 19 bases. The CDR3 runs 16 residues. Germline-derived CDR1 and CDR2 are MNHNS and SASEGT. The CDR3 is CASTGDSEITQETQYF. Written as DNA, the CDR3 is TGTGCCAGCACCGGAGACTCCGAAATTACCCAAGAGACCCAGTACTTC.

As regards this clonotype: Here the CDR3 omits its conserved ending phenylalanine or tryptophan, so a read error is the likely source. The chain links TRBV20-1 to TRBJ2-5; D call uncertain. Trimming left V 7 bases short and J 1 base short, with 7 bases between. The CDR3 is made up of 11 amino acids. CDR1 DFQATT and CDR2 SNEGSKA come from the germline V gene (reference sequence). CDR3 bases: TGCAGTGAACAGATCCAAGAGACCCAGTACCTC. Translated: CSEQIQETQYL.

There are a few counts of this clonotype. V is TRBV12-3 or TRBV12-4 and J is TRBJ1-5, with TRBD1 as a possible D gene (6 bases). Trimming removed 5 bases at V and 7 bases at J, with 24 bases between. CDR3 length equals 17 residues. The DNA for the CDR3 is TGTGCCAGCAGTGCTGGAACTACAGGGATCGGTAAGCAGCCCCAGCATTTT. Its translation is CASSAGTTGIGKQPQHF.

J is TRBJ2-4 and V is TRBV4-1; a possible D gene is TRBD2 (6 bases). The CDR3 loop spans 17 amino acids. V was shortened by 4 bases and J by 1 base, with 17 bases between the two germline ends. Germline lookup yields CDR1 MGHRA and CDR2 YSYEKL. Here the CDR3 DNA reads TGCGCCAGCAGCCGAAGGGGTCCGGGAGTTGCCAAAAACATTCAGTACTTC. This codes for CASSRRGPGVAKNIQYF.

The rearrangement links TRBV4-2 to TRBJ2-1, with 7 bases matching TRBD2. V dropped 1 base and J dropped 4; count of bases not matched to a gene: 4. This CDR3 region has 15 residues. Germline CDR1 is LGHNA and CDR2 is YNFKEQ. CDR3 amino acids: CASSQGGGGYNEQFF. CDR3 bases: TGTGCCAGCAGCCAAGGGGGGGGTGGGTACAATGAGCAGTTCTTC.

This chain connects TRBV6-2 or TRBV6-3 to TRBJ1-3; D perhaps matches TRBD1 (6 bases). Trimming stripped 11 bases from V and 0 bases from J, with 23 bases between. In germline, CDR1 is MNHEY, CDR2 SVGEGT. CDR3 length: 17 amino acids. CDR3 in amino acids: CAASEGDLLYSGNTIYF. Here the CDR3 DNA reads TGTGCCGCTTCTGAGGGGGACCTCCTCTACTCTGGAAACACCATATATTTT.

This clonotype was seen only a few times. V gene TRBV6-1 combines with J gene TRBJ1-1, with D possibly TRBD1 on 5 matching bases. Germline V gene lookup returns CDR1 MNHNS and CDR2 SASEGT. This CDR3 contains 16 residues. Trimming cost V 0 bases and J 4 bases, with 15 bases left between them. The CDR3 is CASSEAQDGGFTEAFF. The CDR3 DNA follows: TGTGCCAGCAGTGAAGCCCAGGATGGGGGTTTCACTGAAGCTTTCTTT.